These 9 T cell receptor beta chains were all obtained from the same sample, sequenced in a study of blood T cell repertoires in COVID-19. Clones were sequenced by immunoSEQ multiplex PCR, and TCRdb holds only the in-frame ones, with some missing. The sample includes tens of thousands of clones, roughly 91% of them seen just once. The sample consisted of peripheral blood. The receptors come from a human donor in a cohort sampled during active COVID-19.

The chain carries TRBV18 and TRBJ1-5; TRBD1 might be the D (6 bases). V dropped 6 bases and J dropped 0 bases, with 18 bases sitting between them. The CDR3 extends over 17 amino acids. CDR1 and CDR2 from the germline V gene are KGHSH and LQKENI. The CDR3 sequence: CASSPFGQTNSNQPQHF. The CDR3 DNA sequence: TGTGCCAGCTCCCCATTTGGACAGACTAATAGCAATCAGCCCCAGCATTTT.

The rearrangement links TRBV7-9 to TRBJ2-1; the match to TRBD2 covers 8 bases. J was trimmed by 10 bases and V by 1 base; bases with no gene match: 6. The CDR3 sequence is 14 residues long. The germline V gene encodes CDR1 SEHNR and CDR2 FQNEAQ (reference sequence). The CDR3: CASSLVAGGTEQFF. The CDR3 nucleotides are TGTGCCAGCAGCTTAGTTGCGGGGGGCACGGAGCAGTTCTTC. Based on the CDR3 plus reference TRBV7-9 and TRBJ2-1, the full variable domain is DTGVSQNPRHKITKRGQNVTFRCDPISEHNRLYWYRQTLGQGPEFLTYFQNEAQLEKSRLLSDRFSAERPKGSFSTLEIQRTEQGDSAMYLCASSLVAGGTEQFFGPGTRLTVL.

The rearrangement joins TRBV4-1 to TRBJ2-1; TRBD2 aligns across 11 bases. Per the germline V gene, CDR1 is MGHRA and CDR2 is YSYEKL. Losses at the gene ends were 2 bases for V and 4 bases for J; bases not matched to a gene: 7. CDR3 length: 17 residues. The CDR3 sequence is CASSQWSLAGGYNEQFF. CDR3 in DNA: TGCGCCAGCAGCCAATGGTCCCTAGCGGGAGGTTACAATGAGCAGTTCTTC.

This clone was observed a single time. The chain is built from TRBV2 and TRBJ2-2; a weak D match, TRBD2 (5 bases). CDR1 SNHLY and CDR2 FYNNEI come from the germline V gene. Trimming cost V 5 bases and J 6 bases, with 19 bases left between them. The CDR3 runs to 16 residues. CDR3 amino acids: CASSLKRERGAGELFF. For the CDR3, the DNA is TGTGCCAGCAGTCTCAAGCGCGAACGGGGTGCCGGGGAGCTGTTTTTT.

This chain uses TRBV19 with TRBJ2-2; 7 bases align to TRBD2. Per germline, CDR1 LNHDA and CDR2 SQIVND (reference sequence). CDR3 length: 13 residues. The V gene end was trimmed by 7 bases and the J gene end by 8 bases; junction bases not matched to a gene: 7. Written as DNA, the CDR3 is TGTGCCAGTAACCGGGGGGAGGGTGGGGAGCTGTTTTTT. Translated, it gives CASNRGEGGELFF.

V is TRBV18 and J is TRBJ2-7; 10 bases align to TRBD2. The CDR3 has 18 residues. Trimming took 3 bases from V and 3 from J; bases not matched to a gene: 14. Per the germline V gene, CDR1 is KGHSH and CDR2 is LQKENI. For the CDR3, the DNA is TGTGCCAGCTCACCTTATCGAGGGGAGCTAGCGGGGGACTACGAGCAGTACTTC. This translates into CASSPYRGELAGDYEQYF.

The chain joins TRBV19 to TRBJ1-4; the D is unclear. The CDR3 sequence is 13 residues long. The V end lost 6 bases, the J end lost 7 bases, and 12 bases lay between the germline ends. Germline V CDR1 and CDR2: LNHDA, SQIVND (reference sequence). The CDR3 coding sequence is TGTGCCAGTAGACCCACATTTCCTGAAAAACTGTTTTTT. This translates into CASRPTFPEKLFF.

The chain uses TRBV5-5 and TRBJ1-3; D unclear. Germline loops: CDR1 SGHKS, CDR2 YYEKEE (reference sequence). This CDR3 region has 13 residues. Trimming shortened V by 4 bases and J by 4 bases, and 9 bases separated the two germline ends. In DNA form, the CDR3 reads TGTGCCAGCAGCCTAGACCCAGGAAACACCATATATTTT. Translation: CASSLDPGNTIYF.

This chain links TRBV6-5 with TRBJ2-1; TRBD2 matches 9 bases. CDR1 and CDR2 (germline): MNHEY, SVGAGI. The CDR3 is 16 residues long. Germline trimming cut 0 bases from V and 15 bases from J; bases unmatched to any gene: 15. CDR3 bases: TGTGCCAGCAGTTACTCGGGGGCGGGAGGGGGCGGAGTGGTGTTCTTC. Translation: CASSYSGAGGGGVVFF.